This record covers a single TCR beta chain. With a much larger clone just one base away, this may be a read error. The time point denotes: newly diagnosed GD, antithyroid drugs for less than 3 months. PBMCs provided the RNA from which the TCR library was made. The CDR3 length is 16 residues. In germline, CDR1 is SGHAT, CDR2 FQNNGV. The trim removed 5 bases at V and 1 base at J, leaving 8 bases unmatched. The data originate from a study of regulatory T cells in long-lasting Graves disease. Investigators prepared the TCR beta libraries by applying iRepertoire HTBI primers and Arm-PCR of CDR3 regions. TCRdb redid the calling of the multiplex PCR reads with MiXCR, one entry per CDR3 protein. This sample has roughly 400,000 distinct CDR3 sequences, with roughly 15% found just once. The sample was also linked to a second study, of T cells in Graves' hyperthyroidism and ophthalmopathy.

Sequencing was performed on peripheral blood mononuclear cells (PBMCs), taken at new diagnosis, from a patient treated with antithyroid drugs. This rearrangement joins TRBV11-2 to TRBJ2-3, with 8 bases that match TRBD2. This clonotype was sampled from a woman between 18 and 29 years old with Graves disease. The CDR3: CASSPTSESGTDTQYF. In DNA form, the CDR3 reads TGTGCCAGCAGCCCGACTAGCGAGAGCGGCACAGATACGCAGTATTTT.